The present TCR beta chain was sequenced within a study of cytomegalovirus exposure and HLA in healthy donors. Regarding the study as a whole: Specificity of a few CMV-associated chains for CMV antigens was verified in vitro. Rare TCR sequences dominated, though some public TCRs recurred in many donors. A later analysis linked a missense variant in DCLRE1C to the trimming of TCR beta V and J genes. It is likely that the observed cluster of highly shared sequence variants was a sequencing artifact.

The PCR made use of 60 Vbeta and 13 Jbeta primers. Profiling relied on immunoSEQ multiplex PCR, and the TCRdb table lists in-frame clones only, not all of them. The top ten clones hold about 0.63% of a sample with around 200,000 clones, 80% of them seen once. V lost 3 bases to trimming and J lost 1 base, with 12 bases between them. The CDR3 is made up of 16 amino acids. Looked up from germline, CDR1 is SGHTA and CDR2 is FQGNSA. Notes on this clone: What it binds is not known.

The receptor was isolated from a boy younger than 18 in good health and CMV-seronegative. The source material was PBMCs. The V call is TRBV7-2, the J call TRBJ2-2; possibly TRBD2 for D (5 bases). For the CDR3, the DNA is TGTGCCAGCAGCTTCCGGTACGGGGTGAACACCGGGGAGCTGTTTTTT. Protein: CASSFRYGVNTGELFF.